This TCR beta chain is from a study of cytomegalovirus exposure and HLA in healthy donors. Regarding this clone: Its antigen is still unknown.

Study findings and constraints: Cytomegalovirus status was reportedly diagnosed by the classifier with high specificity and sensitivity.

The PCR made use of 60 Vbeta and 13 Jbeta primers. The protocol was immunoSEQ multiplex PCR, while the TCRdb copy is restricted to in-frame clones and leaves out a portion. Found here are about 220,000 clones, more than 65% of them singletons; the top ten hold 0.6% to 0.7%. Sequencing input: PBMCs. This clonotype was obtained from a man between 18 and 29 years old in good health and CMV-seronegative.

The CDR3 DNA follows: TGTGCCAGCAGCTTACGGCCGGGGGAAGCTTTCTTT. It translates to CASSLRPGEAFF. This rearrangement joins TRBV7-8 to TRBJ1-1; D remains unclear. V was trimmed by 2 bases and J by 8 bases, leaving 9 bases between them. Germline CDR1 SGHVS, CDR2 FQNEAQ. The CDR3 loop spans 12 amino acids.